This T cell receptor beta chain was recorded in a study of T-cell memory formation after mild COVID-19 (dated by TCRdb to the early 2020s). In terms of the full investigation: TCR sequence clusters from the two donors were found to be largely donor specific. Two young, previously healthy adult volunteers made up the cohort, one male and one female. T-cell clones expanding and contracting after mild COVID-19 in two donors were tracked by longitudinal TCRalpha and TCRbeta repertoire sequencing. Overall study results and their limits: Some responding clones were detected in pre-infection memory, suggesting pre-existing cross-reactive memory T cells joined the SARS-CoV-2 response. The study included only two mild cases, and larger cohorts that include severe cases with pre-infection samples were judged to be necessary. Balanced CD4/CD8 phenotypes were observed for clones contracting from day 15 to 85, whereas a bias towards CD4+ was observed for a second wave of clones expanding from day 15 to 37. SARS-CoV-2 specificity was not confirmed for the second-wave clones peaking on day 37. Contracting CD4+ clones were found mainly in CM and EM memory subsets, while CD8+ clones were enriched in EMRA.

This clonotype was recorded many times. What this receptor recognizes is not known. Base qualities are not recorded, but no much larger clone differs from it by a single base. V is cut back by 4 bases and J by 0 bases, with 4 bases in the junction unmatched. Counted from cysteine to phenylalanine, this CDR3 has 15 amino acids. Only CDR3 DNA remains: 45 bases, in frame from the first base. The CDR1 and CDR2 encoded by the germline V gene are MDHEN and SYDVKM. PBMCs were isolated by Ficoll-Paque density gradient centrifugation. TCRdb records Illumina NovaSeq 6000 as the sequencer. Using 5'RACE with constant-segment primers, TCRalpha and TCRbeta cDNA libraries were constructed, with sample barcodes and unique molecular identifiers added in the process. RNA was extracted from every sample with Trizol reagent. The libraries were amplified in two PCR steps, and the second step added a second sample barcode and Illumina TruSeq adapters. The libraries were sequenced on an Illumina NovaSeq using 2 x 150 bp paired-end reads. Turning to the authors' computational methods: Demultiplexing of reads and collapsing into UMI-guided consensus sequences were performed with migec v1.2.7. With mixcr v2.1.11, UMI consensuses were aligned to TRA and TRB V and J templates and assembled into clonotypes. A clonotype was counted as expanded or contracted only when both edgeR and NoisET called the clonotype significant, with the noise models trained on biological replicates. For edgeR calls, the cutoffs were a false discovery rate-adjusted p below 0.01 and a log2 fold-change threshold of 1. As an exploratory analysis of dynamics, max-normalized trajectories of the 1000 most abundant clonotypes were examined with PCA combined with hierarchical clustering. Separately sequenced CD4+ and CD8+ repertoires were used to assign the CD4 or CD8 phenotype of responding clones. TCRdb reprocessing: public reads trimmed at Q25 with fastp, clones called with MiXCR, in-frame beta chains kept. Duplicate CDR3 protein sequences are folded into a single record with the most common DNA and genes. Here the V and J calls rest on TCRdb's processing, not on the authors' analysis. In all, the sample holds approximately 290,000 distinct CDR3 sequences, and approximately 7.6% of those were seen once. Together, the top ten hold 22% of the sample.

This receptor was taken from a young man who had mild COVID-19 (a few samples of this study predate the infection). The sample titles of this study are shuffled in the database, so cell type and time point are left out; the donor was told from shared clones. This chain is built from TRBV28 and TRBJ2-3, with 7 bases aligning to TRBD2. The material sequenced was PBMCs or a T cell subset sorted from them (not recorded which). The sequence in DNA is TGTGCCAGCAGTTCCCTACTAGCGAGCACAGATACGCAGTATTTT. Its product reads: CASSSLLASTDTQYF.